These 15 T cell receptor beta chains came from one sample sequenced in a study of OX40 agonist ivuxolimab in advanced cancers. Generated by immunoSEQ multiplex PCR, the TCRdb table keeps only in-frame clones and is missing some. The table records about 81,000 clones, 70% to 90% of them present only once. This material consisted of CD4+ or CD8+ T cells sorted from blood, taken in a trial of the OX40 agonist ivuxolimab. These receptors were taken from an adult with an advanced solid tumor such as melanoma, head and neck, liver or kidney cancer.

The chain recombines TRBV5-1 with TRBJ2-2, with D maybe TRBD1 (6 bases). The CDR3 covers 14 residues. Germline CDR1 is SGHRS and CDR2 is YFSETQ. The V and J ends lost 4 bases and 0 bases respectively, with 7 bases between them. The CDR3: CASSDRPNTGELFF. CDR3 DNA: TGCGCCAGCAGCGACAGGCCGAACACCGGGGAGCTGTTTTTT.

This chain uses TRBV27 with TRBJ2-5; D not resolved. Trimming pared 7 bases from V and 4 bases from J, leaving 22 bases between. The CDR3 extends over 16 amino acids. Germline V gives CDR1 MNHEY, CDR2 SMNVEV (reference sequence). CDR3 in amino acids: CASTPFQTPWGETQYF. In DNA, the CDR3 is TGTGCCAGCACCCCCTTCCAGACTCCTTGGGGAGAGACCCAGTACTTC.

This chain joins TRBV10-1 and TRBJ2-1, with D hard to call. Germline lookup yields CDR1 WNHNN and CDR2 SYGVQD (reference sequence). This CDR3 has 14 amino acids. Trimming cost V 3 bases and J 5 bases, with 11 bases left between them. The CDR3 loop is CASSDRTYHNEQFF. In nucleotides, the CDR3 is TGCGCCAGCAGTGACAGAACCTATCACAATGAGCAGTTCTTC.

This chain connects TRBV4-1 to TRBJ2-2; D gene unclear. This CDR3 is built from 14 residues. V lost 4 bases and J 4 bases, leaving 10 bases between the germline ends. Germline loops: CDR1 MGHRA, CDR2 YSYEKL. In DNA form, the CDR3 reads TGCGCCAGCAGCCTAAACTCAGGCACCGGGGAGCTGTTTTTT. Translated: CASSLNSGTGELFF.

In nucleotides, the CDR3 is TGTGCCAGCAGCCCGACTATGACAGGGAGAGGCACAGATACGCAGTATTTT. Amino acid sequence: CASSPTMTGRGTDTQYF. The V call is TRBV5-5, the J call TRBJ2-3; 7 bases fit TRBD1. CDR3 size: 17 residues. From germline, CDR1 is SGHKS and CDR2 YYEKEE (reference sequence). V gave up 4 bases and J gave up 1 base; unmatched junction bases: 12. Variable domain in full (rest from reference TRBV5-5 and TRBJ2-3): DAGVTQSPTHLIKTRGQQVTLRCSPISGHKSVSWYQQVLGQGPQFIFQYYEKEERGRGNFPDRFSARQFPNYSSELNVNALLLGDSALYLCASSPTMTGRGTDTQYFGPGTRLTVL.

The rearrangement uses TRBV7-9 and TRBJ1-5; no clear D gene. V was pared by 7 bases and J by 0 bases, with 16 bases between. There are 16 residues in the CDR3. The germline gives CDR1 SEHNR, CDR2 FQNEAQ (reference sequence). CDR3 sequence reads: CASTALETYSNQPQHF. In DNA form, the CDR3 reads TGTGCCAGCACCGCGTTAGAGACCTATAGCAATCAGCCCCAGCATTTT.

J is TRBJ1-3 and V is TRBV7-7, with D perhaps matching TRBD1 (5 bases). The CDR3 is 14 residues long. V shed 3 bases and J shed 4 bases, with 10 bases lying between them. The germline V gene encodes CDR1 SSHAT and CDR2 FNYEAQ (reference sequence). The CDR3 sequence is CASSLGVDGNTIYF. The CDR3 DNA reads TGTGCCAGCAGCTTGGGGGTGGACGGAAACACCATATATTTT.

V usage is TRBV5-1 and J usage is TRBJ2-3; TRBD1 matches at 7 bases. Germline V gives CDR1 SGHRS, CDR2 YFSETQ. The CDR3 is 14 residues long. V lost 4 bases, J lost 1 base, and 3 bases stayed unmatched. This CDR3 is CASSPGQGTDTQYF. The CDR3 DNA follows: TGCGCCAGCAGCCCCGGACAGGGCACAGATACGCAGTATTTT.

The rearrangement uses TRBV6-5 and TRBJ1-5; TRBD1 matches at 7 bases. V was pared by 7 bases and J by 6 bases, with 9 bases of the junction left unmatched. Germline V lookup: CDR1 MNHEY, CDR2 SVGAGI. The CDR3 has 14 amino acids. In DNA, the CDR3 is TGTGCCAGCACTTTTGACAGGGTGATTCAGCCCCAGCATTTT. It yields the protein CASTFDRVIQPQHF.

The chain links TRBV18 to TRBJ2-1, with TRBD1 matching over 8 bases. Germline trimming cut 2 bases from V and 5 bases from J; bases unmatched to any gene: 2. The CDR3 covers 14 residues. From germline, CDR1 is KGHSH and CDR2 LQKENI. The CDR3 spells CASSPNRGNNEQFF. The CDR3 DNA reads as TGTGCCAGCTCACCAAACAGGGGGAACAATGAGCAGTTCTTC.

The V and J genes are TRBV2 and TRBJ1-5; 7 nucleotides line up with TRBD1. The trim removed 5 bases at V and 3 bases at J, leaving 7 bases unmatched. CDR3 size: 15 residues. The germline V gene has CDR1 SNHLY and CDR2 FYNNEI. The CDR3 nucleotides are TGTGCCAGCAGTCGACAGGGTTTGACCAATCAGCCCCAGCATTTT. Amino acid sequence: CASSRQGLTNQPQHF.

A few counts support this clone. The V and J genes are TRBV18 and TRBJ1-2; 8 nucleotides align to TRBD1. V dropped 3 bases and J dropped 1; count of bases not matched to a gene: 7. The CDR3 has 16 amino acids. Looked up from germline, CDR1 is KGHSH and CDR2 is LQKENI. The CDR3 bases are TGTGCCAGCTCACCGGACAGGGCGAATTTTAACTATGGCTACACCTTC. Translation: CASSPDRANFNYGYTF.

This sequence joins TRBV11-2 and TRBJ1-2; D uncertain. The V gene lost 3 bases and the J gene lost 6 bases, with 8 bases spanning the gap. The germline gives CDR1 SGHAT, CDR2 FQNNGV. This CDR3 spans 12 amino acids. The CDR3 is CASSFRNDGYTF. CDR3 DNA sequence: TGTGCCAGCAGCTTCCGGAACGATGGCTACACCTTC.

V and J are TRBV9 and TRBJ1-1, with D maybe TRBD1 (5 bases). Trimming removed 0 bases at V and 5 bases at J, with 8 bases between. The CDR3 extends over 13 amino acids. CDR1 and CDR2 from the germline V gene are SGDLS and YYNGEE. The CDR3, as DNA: TGTGCCAGCAGCGTAGTGAAGGGGACTGAAGCTTTCTTT. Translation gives CASSVVKGTEAFF.

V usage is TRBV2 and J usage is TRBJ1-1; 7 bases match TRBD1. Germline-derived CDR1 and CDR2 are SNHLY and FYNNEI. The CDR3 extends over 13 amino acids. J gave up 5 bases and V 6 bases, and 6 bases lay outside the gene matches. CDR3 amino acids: CASRSSGGTEAFF. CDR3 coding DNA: TGTGCCAGCAGGAGTTCAGGGGGGACTGAAGCTTTCTTT.